This T cell receptor (beta chain) was documented in a study of blood T cell repertoires in COVID-19. Study at large: Italy, Spain and the United States were the sources of the convalescent and acute COVID-19 samples.

Some clones are missing from TCRdb's copy, which holds only in-frame ones; the method was immunoSEQ multiplex PCR. The profile covers under 200,000 clones, with about 86% appearing a single time and 0.99% taken by the ten largest. The TCR originated in a man aged 18 to 30 with acute or convalescent COVID-19. Sequenced material: peripheral blood.

The CDR3 loop reads CAGSQGARGKLFF. CDR3 coding DNA: TGTGCAGGATCACAGGGGGCGCGCGGAAAACTGTTTTTT. V gene TRBV30 combines with J gene TRBJ1-4; 9 nucleotides match TRBD1. Per the germline V gene, CDR1 is GTSNPN and CDR2 is SVGIG (reference sequence). This CDR3 is built from 13 residues.